This T cell receptor (beta chain) was observed in a study of cytomegalovirus exposure and HLA in healthy donors. Study findings and constraints: TCR sequences were mostly rare, though some public TCRs occurred in many donors.

The PCR had 60 Vbeta and 13 Jbeta primers. Sequencing used immunoSEQ multiplex PCR; TCRdb keeps in-frame clones, though not all of them. The sample records about 140,000 clones, about three quarters being singletons. As for this clone: Its antigen is still unknown.

Trimming removed 7 bases from V and 3 bases from J, with 6 bases in between. This CDR3 is 11 amino acids long. CDR1 is SNHLY, CDR2 FYNNEI, per germline. At collection, donors were nominally healthy, but unrecorded immune exposures were probable. V is TRBV2 and J is TRBJ2-5; unclear D gene. This sequence originates from a man aged 40-49 years in good health and CMV-seropositive. The sequenced sample was PBMCs. The CDR3 sequence is CASMREETQYF. The CDR3 DNA sequence: TGTGCCAGCATGCGCGAAGAGACCCAGTACTTC. The entire variable domain, with the rest obtained from reference TRBV2 and TRBJ2-5, is as follows: EPEVTQTPSHQVTQMGQEVILRCVPISNHLYFYWYRQILGQKVEFLVSFYNNEISEKSEIFDDQFSVERPDGSNFTLKIRSTKLEDSAMYFCASMREETQYFGPGTRLLVL.